The 8 T cell receptor beta chains below come from one sample, sequenced in a study of human T cells and chemical hapten exposure. From the RACE reads, TCRdb called clonotypes with MiXCR, one entry per CDR3 protein. The data contain roughly 150,000 distinct CDR3 sequences, about 12% of them singletons. Time point of the sample: patch test 2, 6 weeks after DPC sensitization. Indicated treatment: therapeutic diphenylcyclopropenone sensitization with weekly scalp DPC. Sequencing was performed on whole blood, taken in connection with sensitization to the hapten diphenylcyclopropenone (DPC). These receptors were collected from a woman aged 45-60 years with alopecia areata. Some clones in this sample may be carry-over from other donors' samples.

The sample holds a few counts of this clonotype. The chain has TRBV12-3 or TRBV12-4 and TRBJ2-5; 13 bases are a match to TRBD2. The CDR3 contains 19 residues. With 4 bases clipped from V and 0 bases from J, the junction kept 11 bases outside the gene matches. CDR3 protein: CASSSAPGLAGPHQETQYF. The CDR3 DNA reads TGTGCCAGCAGTTCCGCTCCGGGACTAGCGGGGCCGCACCAAGAGACCCAGTACTTC.

The V gene is TRBV7-2, the J gene TRBJ1-4; 7 bases agree with TRBD1. The CDR3 spans 15 residues. Germline CDR1 and CDR2: SGHTA and FQGNSA. With V trimmed by 5 bases and J by 1 base, 4 bases remained unmatched. The CDR3 nucleotides are TGTGCCAGCAGCCTGGGACAGCTAACTAATGAAAAACTGTTTTTT. Translated, it gives CASSLGQLTNEKLFF.

The rearrangement links TRBV7-2 to TRBJ2-5, with 9 bases identical to TRBD1. Germline lookup yields CDR1 SGHTA and CDR2 FQGNSA. CDR3 size: 14 residues. The V gene end was trimmed by 5 bases and the J gene end by 4 bases; junction bases not matched to a gene: 5. CDR3 coding DNA: TGTGCCAGCAGCCCCCTGGGACAGGGAGAGACCCAGTACTTC. Translated: CASSPLGQGETQYF.

The V and J genes are TRBV20-1 and TRBJ2-1, with D hard to call. CDR1 and CDR2 (germline): DFQATT, SNEGSKA (reference sequence). CDR3 length equals 13 residues. V lost 0 bases and J 9 bases, leaving 12 bases between the germline ends. CDR3 in DNA: TGCAGTGCTAGAGATGGCGTCGTGACTGAGCAGTTCTTC. It specifies CSARDGVVTEQFF.

The chain links TRBV7-6 to TRBJ2-5; D is uncertain. Germline CDR1 and CDR2: SGHVS and FNYEAQ. The CDR3 covers 13 residues. The V end was cut by 7 bases, the J end by 5 bases, with 14 bases between. The DNA of the CDR3 is TGTGCCAGCACCGGTCAGCTTTACGAGACCCAGTACTTC. Translation: CASTGQLYETQYF.

In this sample, this clonotype turned up a few times. This chain links TRBV20-1 with TRBJ2-5; the match to TRBD2 covers 8 bases. This CDR3 spans 14 amino acids. CDR1 DFQATT and CDR2 SNEGSKA come from the germline V gene (reference sequence). V lost 7 bases to trimming and J lost 2 bases; unmatched junction nucleotides: 9. CDR3 amino acids: CSGRRGRQQETQYF. DNA for the CDR3: TGCAGTGGGAGGCGCGGGAGGCAACAAGAGACCCAGTACTTC.

The V and J genes are TRBV11-3 and TRBJ2-1; 7 bases agree with TRBD2. V gave up 1 base and J gave up 2 bases; unmatched junction bases: 5. Germline V lookup: CDR1 SGHNT, CDR2 YENEEA. The CDR3 length is 16 residues. Here the CDR3 DNA reads TGTGCCAGCAGCTTAGTTGGCGGGAGTACCTACAATGAGCAGTTCTTC. Amino acids: CASSLVGGSTYNEQFF.

The V gene is TRBV12-3 or TRBV12-4, the J gene TRBJ2-1; 11 bases match TRBD2. The CDR3 spans 16 residues. The V segment lost 7 bases and the J segment 3 bases; nucleotides outside the gene matches: 8. DNA for the CDR3: TGTGCCAGCACCCCTACAGGACTAGCGGGCTACAATGAGCAGTTCTTC. The encoded protein is CASTPTGLAGYNEQFF.